This T cell receptor beta chain appears in the sequencing data of a study of blood T cells in healthy people across ages. Germline V gene data show CDR1 as SNHLY and CDR2 as FYNNEI. This CDR3 contains 12 residues. Trimming stripped 6 bases from V and 0 bases from J, with 3 bases between. The use of a sample-barcoded 5' primer and a J-beta primer mix characterized a second PCR of roughly 7 to 11 cycles. TCRdb independently ran MiXCR on the 5' RACE reads; one entry per CDR3 protein. This table has hundreds of thousands of distinct CDR3 sequences, approximately 21% appearing once. The source material was blood. The chain uses TRBV2 and TRBJ2-4; D remains ambiguous. This TCR was sampled from a man aged 70-80 years in good health. The CDR3 loop is CASRVAKNIQYF. CDR3 coding DNA: TGTGCCAGCAGAGTAGCCAAAAACATTCAGTACTTC.